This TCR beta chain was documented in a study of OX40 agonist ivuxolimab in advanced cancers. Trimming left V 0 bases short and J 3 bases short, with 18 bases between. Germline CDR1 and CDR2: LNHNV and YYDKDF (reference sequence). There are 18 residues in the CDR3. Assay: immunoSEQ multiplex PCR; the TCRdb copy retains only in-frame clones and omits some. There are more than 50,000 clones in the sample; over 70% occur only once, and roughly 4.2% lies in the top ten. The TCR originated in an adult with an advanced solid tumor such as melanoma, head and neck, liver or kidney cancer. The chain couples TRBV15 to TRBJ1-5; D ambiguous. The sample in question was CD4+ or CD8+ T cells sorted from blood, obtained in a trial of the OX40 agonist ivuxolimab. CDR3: CATSRDGPGHLPNQPQHF. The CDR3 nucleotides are TGTGCCACCAGCAGAGATGGACCCGGGCACCTTCCCAATCAGCCCCAGCATTTT. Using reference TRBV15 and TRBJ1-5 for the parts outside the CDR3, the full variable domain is DAMVIQNPRYQVTQFGKPVTLSCSQTLNHNVMYWYQQKSSQAPKLLFHYYDKDFNNEADTPDNFQSRRPNTSFCFLDIRSPGLGDTAMYLCATSRDGPGHLPNQPQHFGDGTRLSIL.